The 18 T cell receptor beta chains reported below all come from one sample, sequenced in a study of human T cells and chemical hapten exposure. TCRdb itself ran the RACE reads through MiXCR, one entry per CDR3 protein. Here the sample spans fewer than 200,000 distinct CDR3 sequences, roughly 30% being singletons. Indicated time point: pre-sensitization, week 0. Treatment of the sample: therapeutic diphenylcyclopropenone sensitization with weekly scalp DPC. The material sequenced was whole blood, taken in connection with sensitization to the hapten diphenylcyclopropenone (DPC). Receptors were obtained from a woman in her 30s with alopecia areata. Some clones in this sample may be carry-over from other donors' samples.

This clonotype showed up just a few times. This chain links TRBV11-1 with TRBJ1-2; a possible D gene is TRBD1 (5 bases). In germline, CDR1 is SGHAT, CDR2 FQDESV (reference sequence). The CDR3 length is 11 residues. V shed 8 bases and J shed 2 bases, with 6 bases lying between them. Written as DNA, the CDR3 is TGTGCCAGCGGGGGGAACTATGGCTACACCTTC. Protein: CASGGNYGYTF.

V is TRBV28 and J is TRBJ2-2; TRBD2 matches 7 bases. The germline gives CDR1 MDHEN, CDR2 SYDVKM. After removal of 5 bases from V and 0 bases from J, the junction contained 6 bases not matched to a gene. The CDR3 has 16 residues. The CDR3 reads CASSPNRGANTGELFF. In nucleotides, the CDR3 is TGTGCCAGCAGTCCGAACCGGGGGGCGAACACCGGGGAGCTGTTTTTT. Based on the CDR3 plus reference TRBV28 and TRBJ2-2, the full variable domain is DVKVTQSSRYLVKRTGEKVFLECVQDMDHENMFWYRQDPGLGLRLIYFSYDVKMKEKGDIPEGYSVSREKKERFSLILESASTNQTSMYLCASSPNRGANTGELFFGEGSRLTVL.

This clonotype was seen a handful of times. The genes are TRBV27 and TRBJ1-1; TRBD1 is a possible D gene (5 bases). Germline V gene sequence: CDR1 MNHEY, CDR2 SMNVEV (reference sequence). This CDR3 spans 17 amino acids. Trimming left V 4 bases short and J 8 bases short, with 26 bases between. Here the CDR3 DNA reads TGTGCCAGCAGTTCCCGGGCCCTCCTCAGTGTAAGGGGCGAAGCTTTCTTT. It yields the protein CASSSRALLSVRGEAFF.

The chain has TRBV5-4 and TRBJ1-3, with D unresolved. V shed 0 bases and J shed 0 bases, with 4 bases lying between them. This CDR3 is built from 14 residues. Germline CDR1 and CDR2: SGHNT and YYREEE (reference sequence). The CDR3 sequence: CASSLVGSGNTIYF. The CDR3 DNA reads TGTGCCAGCAGCTTGGTAGGCTCTGGAAACACCATATATTTT.

This clonotype appeared a single time. The CDR3 sequence is CAIRYRGNTEAFF. CDR3 coding DNA: TGTGCCATCCGGTACAGGGGGAACACTGAAGCTTTCTTT. The chain links TRBV10-3 to TRBJ1-1; 7 bases agree with TRBD1. After removal of 8 bases from V and 1 base from J, the junction contained 4 bases not matched to a gene. The CDR3 length is 13 residues. The germline CDR1 and CDR2 sequences are ENHRY and SYGVKD.

This clonotype was counted only a few times. The genes are TRBV4-3 and TRBJ2-7; 7 bases line up with TRBD2. V lost 0 bases and J lost 7; bases outside the gene matches: 9. The CDR3 spans 15 residues. Germline-derived CDR1 and CDR2 are LGHNA and YSLEER. The CDR3 nucleotides read TGCGCCAGCAGCCAAGAATTACTGCTCGGGGGGGAGCAGTACTTC. Encoded protein: CASSQELLLGGEQYF.

This rearrangement joins TRBV15 to TRBJ2-3; TRBD2 matches 13 bases. Germline CDR1 LNHNV, CDR2 YYDKDF (reference sequence). J lost 6 bases, V lost 4 bases, and 7 bases had no gene match. This CDR3 is built from 16 residues. The CDR3 region is CATSKTSGRAPDTQYF. CDR3 sequence (DNA): TGTGCCACCAGCAAAACTAGCGGGAGGGCCCCGGATACGCAGTATTTT.

This clonotype turned up a few times. This chain uses TRBV5-6 with TRBJ2-7; 7 bases are a match to TRBD1. The CDR3 has 13 amino acids. The V gene end was trimmed by 2 bases and the J gene end by 6 bases; junction bases not matched to a gene: 5. Germline V CDR1 and CDR2: SGHDT, YYEEEE. The chain's CDR3 is CASSFRGSIEQYF. The CDR3 DNA follows: TGTGCCAGCAGCTTCAGGGGGTCCATCGAGCAGTACTTC.

This clonotype was picked up one time. V gene TRBV29-1 combines with J gene TRBJ2-7; TRBD2 is a possible D gene (7 bases). Trimming removed 4 bases at V and 3 bases at J, with 16 bases between. This CDR3 spans 14 amino acids. Germline V gene sequence: CDR1 SQVTM, CDR2 ANQGSEA. The DNA for the CDR3 is TGCAGCGTTGGAGGGGGGGACAAACGCTACGAGCAGTACTTC. This codes for CSVGGGDKRYEQYF.

Here the CDR3 DNA reads TGTGCCAGCAGCCAAGATCAACTAGCGGGCATTCAGTACTTC. This encodes CASSQDQLAGIQYF. V and J are TRBV4-2 and TRBJ2-4, with 9 bases lining up with TRBD2. V lost 0 bases, J lost 9 bases, and 3 bases stayed unmatched. The CDR3 length is 14 residues. CDR1 and CDR2 from the germline V gene are LGHNA and YNFKEQ.

This clonotype was picked up a small number of times. The V call is TRBV21-1, the J call TRBJ2-7; TRBD2 reflects the table's D call only, with no check against the DNA. TRBV21-1 is a documented pseudogene. CDR3 length equals 16 residues. CDR3 DNA: TGTGCCAGCAGCAAAGGAGGGACTAGAGCCACCTACGAGCAGTACTTC. It encodes CASSKGGTRATYEQYF.

V usage is TRBV10-3 and J usage is TRBJ2-7; 10 bases line up with TRBD1. CDR1 is ENHRY and CDR2 is SYGVKD in the germline V gene. The ends lost 8 bases at V and 6 bases at J; junction bases unmatched: 10. CDR3 length equals 14 residues. CDR3 DNA: TGTGCCATCGTTGGGACAGGGGCTAAGGGCGAGCAGTACTTC. It specifies CAIVGTGAKGEQYF.

The chain carries TRBV7-2 and TRBJ2-3, with TRBD2 matching over 9 bases. From germline, CDR1 is SGHTA and CDR2 FQGNSA. This CDR3 is 18 amino acids long. The ends lost 1 base at V and 6 bases at J; junction bases unmatched: 14. CDR3 sequence: CASSLESWWRGGSDTQYF. In nucleotides, the CDR3 is TGTGCCAGCAGCTTAGAGAGTTGGTGGCGGGGGGGATCGGATACGCAGTATTTT.

The genes are TRBV27 and TRBJ1-1, with D possibly being TRBD1 (5 bases). This CDR3 has 16 residues. The germline V and J ends were trimmed by 8 bases and 0 bases, with 19 bases remaining between them. Germline CDR1 and CDR2: MNHEY and SMNVEV (reference sequence). CDR3 sequence reads: CASRRGGVGLNTEAFF. The CDR3, as DNA: TGTGCCAGCCGAAGAGGAGGGGTCGGCCTGAACACTGAAGCTTTCTTT.

The chain couples TRBV4-3 to TRBJ1-5; no firm D call. This CDR3 spans 16 amino acids. Germline lookup yields CDR1 LGHNA and CDR2 YSLEER. V gave up 0 bases and J gave up 0 bases, with 9 bases separating them. The CDR3 DNA sequence: TGCGCCAGCAGCCAAGAAAGAGGGTTTAGCAATCAGCCCCAGCATTTT. Translating gives CASSQERGFSNQPQHF.

This clonotype has just a few counts. The rearrangement links TRBV5-6 to TRBJ2-1; TRBD2 might be the D (5 bases). The V end was cut by 3 bases, the J end by 7 bases, with 8 bases between. The CDR3 has 12 residues. The germline V gene has CDR1 SGHDT and CDR2 YYEEEE. The CDR3 here is CASSSGSNEQFF. CDR3 DNA: TGTGCCAGCAGCTCGGGGTCGAATGAGCAGTTCTTC.

In this sample, this clonotype turned up a few times. V is TRBV2 and J is TRBJ2-1; the match to TRBD2 covers 13 bases. The CDR3 extends over 15 amino acids. Germline V gives CDR1 SNHLY, CDR2 FYNNEI. V shed 4 bases and J 8 bases; nucleotides not matched to a gene: 5. Here the CDR3 DNA reads TGTGCCAGCAGTGTTGGGACTAGCGGGGTACATGAGCAGTTCTTC. Translated: CASSVGTSGVHEQFF. Full variable domain (remainder filled in from reference TRBV2 and TRBJ2-1): EPEVTQTPSHQVTQMGQEVILRCVPISNHLYFYWYRQILGQKVEFLVSFYNNEISEKSEIFDDQFSVERPDGSNFTLKIRSTKLEDSAMYFCASSVGTSGVHEQFFGPGTRLTVL.

Many counts were recorded for this clonotype. V is TRBV15 and J is TRBJ2-1; 7 bases match TRBD2. V was clipped by 1 base and J by 4 bases; unmatched bases: 7. CDR1 LNHNV and CDR2 YYDKDF come from the germline V gene (reference sequence). The length of the CDR3 is 16 residues. The CDR3 protein is CATSRASGGSYNEQFF. The CDR3 region has the DNA TGTGCCACCAGCAGAGCCTCCGGCGGGAGTTACAATGAGCAGTTCTTC.